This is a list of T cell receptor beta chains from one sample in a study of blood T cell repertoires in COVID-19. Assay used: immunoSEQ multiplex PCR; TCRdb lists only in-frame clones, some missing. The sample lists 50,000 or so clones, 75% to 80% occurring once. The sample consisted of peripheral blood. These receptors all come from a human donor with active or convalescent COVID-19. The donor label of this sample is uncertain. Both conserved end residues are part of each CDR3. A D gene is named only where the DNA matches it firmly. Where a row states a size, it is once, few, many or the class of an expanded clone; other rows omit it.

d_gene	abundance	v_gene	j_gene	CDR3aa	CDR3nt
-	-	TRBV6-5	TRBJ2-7	CASSYNRESYEQYF	TGTGCCAGCAGTTACAACAGGGAAAGCTACGAGCAGTACTTC
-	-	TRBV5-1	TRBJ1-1	CASYRGIRDTEAFF	TGCGCCAGCTATCGAGGGATCCGGGACACTGAAGCTTTCTTT
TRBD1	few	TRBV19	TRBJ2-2	CASSFGTGGPGELFF	TGTGCCAGTAGTTTCGGGACAGGGGGCCCCGGGGAGCTGTTTTTT
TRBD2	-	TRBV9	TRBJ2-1	CASSVSGTSGRRRLYNEQFF	TGTGCCAGCAGCGTAAGTGGGACTAGCGGGAGACGTAGACTATACAATGAGCAGTTCTTC
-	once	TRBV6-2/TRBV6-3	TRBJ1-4	CASSSLRGLATNEKLFF	TGTGCCAGCAGTTCTCTCCGGGGTCTTGCAACTAATGAAAAACTGTTTTTT
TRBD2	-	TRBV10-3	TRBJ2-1	CAISLRDGPSGIEQFF	TGTGCCATCAGTCTAAGGGACGGACCTAGCGGGATCGAGCAGTTCTTC
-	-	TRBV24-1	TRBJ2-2	CATSDFGQSGELFF	TGTGCCACCAGTGATTTCGGACAGTCCGGGGAGCTGTTTTTT
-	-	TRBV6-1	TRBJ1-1	CASSEAAGYTEAFF	TGTGCCAGCAGTGAGGCTGCGGGGTACACTGAAGCTTTCTTT
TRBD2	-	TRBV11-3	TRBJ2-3	CASSKAGQSITDTQYF	TGTGCCAGCAGCAAAGCGGGGCAGTCAATAACAGATACGCAGTATTTT
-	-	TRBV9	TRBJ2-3	CASSPPRARHRYAVF	TGTGCCAGCAGCCCCCCGAGGGCGCGGCACAGATACGCAGTATTT
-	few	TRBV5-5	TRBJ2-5	CASTSVETQYF	TGTGCCAGCACCTCGGTGGAGACCCAGTACTTC
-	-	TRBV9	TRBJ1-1	CASSPRVDGIEAFF	TGTGCCAGCAGCCCCCGAGTGGACGGGATTGAAGCTTTCTTT
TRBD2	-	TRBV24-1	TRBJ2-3	CATSDFIAGATDTQYF	TGTGCCACCAGTGATTTCATAGCGGGAGCTACAGATACGCAGTATTTT
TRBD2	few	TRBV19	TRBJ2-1	CASSIGLAGNEQFF	TGTGCCAGTAGTATCGGGCTAGCGGGCAATGAGCAGTTCTTC
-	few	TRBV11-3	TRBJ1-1	CASSLRSEAFF	TGTGCCAGCAGCTTACGGAGTGAAGCTTTCTTT
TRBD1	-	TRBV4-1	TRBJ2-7	CASSQEQGAYEQYF	TGCGCCAGCAGCCAAGAACAGGGGGCCTACGAGCAGTACTTC
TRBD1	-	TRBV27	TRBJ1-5	CASSFQGAIQPQHF	TGTGCCAGCAGTTTTCAGGGGGCTATCCAGCCCCAGCATTTT
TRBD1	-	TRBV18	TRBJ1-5	CASSRGQGEEPQHF	TGTGCCAGCTCACGCGGACAGGGCGAGGAGCCCCAGCATTTT
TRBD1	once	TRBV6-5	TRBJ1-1	CASGNRDRRAFF	TGTGCCAGCGGAAACCGGGACAGAAGGGCTTTCTTT
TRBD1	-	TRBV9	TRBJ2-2	CASSVARGQLNTGELFF	TGTGCCAGCAGCGTAGCTCGGGGACAGTTGAACACCGGGGAGCTGTTTTTT
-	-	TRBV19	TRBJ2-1	CASNGLGSYNEQFF	TGTGCCAGTAATGGCCTAGGCTCCTACAATGAGCAGTTCTTC
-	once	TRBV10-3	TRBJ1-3	CATLQGRDTIYF	TGTGCCACCCTACAGGGAAGAGACACCATATATTTT
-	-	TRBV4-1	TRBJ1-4	CASSAKKIQATNEKLFF	TGCGCCAGCAGCGCAAAAAAGATCCAGGCAACTAATGAAAAACTGTTTTTT
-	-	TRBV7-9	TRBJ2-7	CASSLGYTGREYF	TGTGCCAGCAGCTTAGGGTACACCGGTCGGGAGTACTTC
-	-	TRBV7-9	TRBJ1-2	CASSHGASNLNYGYTF	TGTGCCAGCAGCCATGGAGCTTCCAACTTAAACTATGGCTACACCTTC
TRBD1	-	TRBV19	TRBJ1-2	CASTLRQGKDNYGYTF	TGTGCCAGTACCCTTCGACAGGGAAAGGATAACTATGGCTACACCTTC
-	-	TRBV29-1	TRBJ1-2	CSVVRQGYGYTF	TGCAGCGTTGTCAGGCAGGGTTATGGCTACACCTTC
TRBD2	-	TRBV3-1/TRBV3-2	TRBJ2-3	CASSQGAGGRGDTQYF	TGTGCCAGCAGCCAAGGAGCGGGAGGCCGGGGGGATACGCAGTATTTT
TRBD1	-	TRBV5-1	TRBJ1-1	CASSLGQPGGNEAFF	TGCGCCAGCAGCCTGGGACAGCCGGGGGGGAATGAAGCTTTCTTT
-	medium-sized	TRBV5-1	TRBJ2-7	CASSPRGTATYEQYF	TGCGCCAGCAGCCCCCGCGGGACGGCCACCTACGAGCAGTACTTC
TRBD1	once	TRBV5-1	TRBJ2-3	CASSLGDRELGTQYF	TGCGCCAGCAGCTTAGGGGACAGGGAGTTAGGTACGCAGTATTTT
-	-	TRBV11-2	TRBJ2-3	CASSLKGGGPPTDTQYF	TGTGCCAGCAGCTTAAAGGGGGGAGGGCCCCCCACAGATACGCAGTATTTT
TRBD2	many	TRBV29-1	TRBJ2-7	CSVGLLAGPTYEQYF	TGCAGCGTTGGGTTACTAGCGGGACCAACCTACGAGCAGTACTTC
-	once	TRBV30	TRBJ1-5	CAWSAGSSVNQPQHF	TGTGCCTGGAGTGCGGGTTCCTCGGTCAATCAGCCCCAGCATTTT
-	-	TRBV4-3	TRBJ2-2	CASSQGQIVTGELFF	TGCGCCAGCAGCCAAGGGCAGATTGTGACCGGGGAGCTGTTTTTT
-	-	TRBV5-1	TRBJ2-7	CASKGEYEQYF	TGCGCCAGCAAAGGAGAGTACGAGCAGTACTTC
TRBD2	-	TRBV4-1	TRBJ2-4	CASSQASGSQVDF	TGCGCCAGCAGCCAGGCTAGCGGGAGTCAGGTGGACTTC
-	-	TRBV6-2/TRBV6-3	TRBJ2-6	CASSFGGSGANVLTF	TGTGCCAGCAGTTTCGGGGGCTCTGGGGCCAACGTCCTGACTTTC
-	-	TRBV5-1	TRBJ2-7	CASSSREPTYEQYF	TGCGCCAGCAGCTCGAGAGAACCTACCTACGAGCAGTACTTC
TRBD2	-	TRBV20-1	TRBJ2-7	CSGTGGYEQYF	TGCAGTGGCACGGGGGGGTACGAGCAGTACTTC
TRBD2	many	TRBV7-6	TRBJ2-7	CASSLGTSGPRYYEQYF	TGTGCCAGCAGCTTAGGGACTAGCGGGCCCCGCTACTACGAGCAGTACTTC
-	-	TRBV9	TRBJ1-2	CASSGVQGPVYGYTF	TGTGCCAGCAGCGGAGTACAGGGTCCGGTCTATGGCTACACCTTC
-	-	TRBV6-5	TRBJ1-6	CASSPLSGSDSPLHF	TGTGCCAGCAGTCCTCTATCGGGGTCTGATTCACCCCTCCACTTT